This entry lists 22 T cell receptor beta chains sequenced from one sample in a study of OX40 agonist ivuxolimab in advanced cancers. Only in-frame clones appear in the TCRdb table, and some are missing; sequencing was by immunoSEQ multiplex PCR. The repertoire holds about 93,000 clones, with 90% to 95% as singletons. The sequencing here drew on CD4+ or CD8+ T cells sorted from blood, taken in a trial of the OX40 agonist ivuxolimab. These TCRs come from an adult with an advanced solid tumor such as melanoma, head and neck, liver or kidney cancer.

The genes are TRBV19 and TRBJ1-2; tentative D call: TRBD1 (6 bases). The length of the CDR3 is 15 residues. CDR1 LNHDA and CDR2 SQIVND come from the germline V gene (reference sequence). The germline V and J ends were trimmed by 1 base and 7 bases, with 16 bases remaining between them. The CDR3: CASSIGTLGAVGYTF. The CDR3 nucleotides read TGTGCCAGTAGTATAGGAACCCTGGGGGCAGTTGGCTACACCTTC.

The chain uses TRBV27 and TRBJ2-7, with a tentative D call TRBD1 (5 bases). The CDR3 has 15 residues. V lost 6 bases and J lost 4, with 19 bases in between. Germline V gene data show CDR1 as MNHEY and CDR2 as SMNVEV (reference sequence). For the CDR3, the DNA is TGTGCCAGCAGACCCGAACGAAACAGGTTTTACGAGCAGTACTTC. As protein: CASRPERNRFYEQYF.

The chain carries TRBV7-2 and TRBJ2-1, with TRBD2 matching 9 bases. The CDR3 consists of 17 residues. CDR1 and CDR2 (germline): SGHTA, FQGNSA. J was trimmed by 3 bases and V by 5 bases; bases with no gene match: 11. For the CDR3, the DNA is TGTGCCAGCAGCGACGGTAGCGGGAGAAGCCGCTACAATGAGCAGTTCTTC. Its protein is CASSDGSGRSRYNEQFF.

The rearrangement joins TRBV6-5 to TRBJ2-7; possibly TRBD1 or TRBD2 for D (6 bases each). This CDR3 contains 13 residues. CDR1 MNHEY and CDR2 SVGAGI come from the germline V gene. The germline V and J ends were trimmed by 6 bases and 3 bases, with 12 bases remaining between them. CDR3 in amino acids: CASSLGGSYEQYF. CDR3 coding DNA: TGTGCCAGCAGCTTAGGGGGGAGCTACGAGCAGTACTTC.

The rearrangement uses TRBV14 and TRBJ1-1; D is possibly TRBD1 (5 bases). The V gene's germline CDR1 is SGHDN and CDR2 FVKESK. CDR3 length: 13 residues. V shed 4 bases and J shed 7 bases, with 13 bases lying between them. Here the CDR3 reads CASSRPGRFEAFF. The CDR3 DNA reads as TGTGCCAGCAGCCGGCCGGGACGGTTTGAAGCTTTCTTT.

This clone was counted only a few times. The rearrangement links TRBV28 to TRBJ1-6, with a weak D call TRBD1 (6 bases). Trimming shortened V by 2 bases and J by 9 bases, and 11 bases separated the two germline ends. Germline V CDR1 and CDR2: MDHEN, SYDVKM. This CDR3 has 14 amino acids. The CDR3 protein is CASSLRGGGSPLHF. CDR3 bases: TGTGCCAGCAGTTTAAGGGGGGGAGGTTCACCCCTCCACTTT.

This sequence joins TRBV7-8 and TRBJ1-1, with D possibly TRBD1 on 5 matching bases. Germline loops: CDR1 SGHVS, CDR2 FQNEAQ. CDR3 size: 16 residues. Trimming pared 5 bases from V and 0 bases from J, leaving 16 bases between. The CDR3 sequence: CASSMPGSRMNTEAFF. The DNA for the CDR3 is TGTGCCAGCAGCATGCCAGGGAGTCGGATGAACACTGAAGCTTTCTTT.

V usage is TRBV13 and J usage is TRBJ2-5; 7 bases are shared with TRBD1. The CDR3 spans 14 residues. Germline loops: CDR1 PRHDT, CDR2 FYEKMQ (reference sequence). V trimming: 5 bases; J trimming: 5 bases; junction bases outside the gene matches: 8. The CDR3 loop is CASSLRQGSETQYF. CDR3 bases: TGTGCCAGCAGCCTAAGACAGGGTAGCGAGACCCAGTACTTC.

This clone was counted once. This chain uses TRBV13 with TRBJ2-5; D is ambiguous. The J call may be in error: the DNA end matches TRBJ2-7 better. The germline V gene has CDR1 PRHDT and CDR2 FYEKMQ (reference sequence). The CDR3 consists of 11 residues. CDR3: CASSLLHEQYF. CDR3 bases: TGTGCCAGCAGCTTACTCCACGAGCAGTACTTC.

The J gene is TRBJ2-1, the V gene TRBV2; TRBD2 matches 13 bases. With 6 bases clipped from V and 2 bases from J, the junction kept 1 base outside the gene matches. The CDR3 covers 15 residues. Germline assignment: CDR1 SNHLY and CDR2 FYNNEI. CDR3 nucleotides: TGTGCCAGCAGCGGACTAGCGGGAGCCTACAATGAGCAGTTCTTC. This gives the protein CASSGLAGAYNEQFF.

This chain links TRBV27 with TRBJ1-2; D is uncertain. Germline V gene sequence: CDR1 MNHEY, CDR2 SMNVEV (reference sequence). Trimming stripped 5 bases from V and 0 bases from J, with 10 bases between. The CDR3 runs to 14 residues. The CDR3 is CASSPGSANYGYTF. The CDR3 nucleotides read TGTGCCAGCAGTCCAGGATCAGCTAACTATGGCTACACCTTC.

The chain couples TRBV9 to TRBJ2-1, with 9 bases fitting TRBD1. Germline V gene lookup returns CDR1 SGDLS and CDR2 YYNGEE. CDR3 size: 15 residues. V lost 6 bases to trimming and J lost 8 bases; unmatched junction nucleotides: 12. For the CDR3, the DNA is TGTGCCAGCAACCGCCCGGGACAGGGTAGTGATGAGCAGTTCTTC. Translating it yields CASNRPGQGSDEQFF.

V and J are TRBV18 and TRBJ1-2; D not certain. Germline loops: CDR1 KGHSH, CDR2 LQKENI. This CDR3 contains 17 residues. Trimming removed 5 bases at V and 5 bases at J, with 24 bases between. The DNA of the CDR3 is TGTGCCAGCTCATCGCCGGGATCTGAACTTCTCTGGTATGGCTACACCTTC. Protein: CASSSPGSELLWYGYTF.

The chain couples TRBV9 to TRBJ1-1; D gene unclear. Trimming stripped 4 bases from V and 1 base from J, with 5 bases between. Germline CDR1 reads SGDLS; CDR2 reads YYNGEE. The CDR3 has 12 residues. The CDR3 is CASSRANTEAFF. The CDR3 DNA follows: TGTGCCAGCAGCCGGGCGAACACTGAAGCTTTCTTT.

The gene calls are TRBV6-1 and TRBJ1-2; 8 bases align to TRBD1. The CDR3 is 15 residues long. With V trimmed by 3 bases and J by 3 bases, 6 bases remained unmatched. Germline V gene lookup returns CDR1 MNHNS and CDR2 SASEGT. CDR3 in DNA: TGTGCCAGCAGTGACCTCGGACAGGGCCACTATGGCTACACCTTC. This sequence encodes CASSDLGQGHYGYTF.

The chain recombines TRBV29-1 with TRBJ2-7; D call uncertain. V was trimmed by 4 bases and J by 5 bases, leaving 6 bases between them. The germline V gene encodes CDR1 SQVTM and CDR2 ANQGSEA. This CDR3 comprises 10 residues. The CDR3 nucleotides are TGCAGCGTTGTAAGGGACGAGCAGTACTTC. Encoded protein: CSVVRDEQYF.

In nucleotides, the CDR3 is TGTGCCAGCACCTCAAACCAGGGACCGGGGTTAGGCTACACCTTC. Translating gives CASTSNQGPGLGYTF. The V gene is TRBV6-6, the J gene TRBJ1-2; a weak D match, TRBD1 (5 bases). This CDR3 is built from 15 residues. The germline gives CDR1 MNHNY, CDR2 SVGAGI (reference sequence). V lost 7 bases and J lost 8, with 23 bases in between.

This chain joins TRBV6-6 and TRBJ2-3; no definite D call. The CDR3 spans 11 residues. Looked up from germline, CDR1 is MNHNY and CDR2 is SVGAGI (reference sequence). Trimming removed 6 bases at V and 7 bases at J, with 8 bases between. CDR3 bases: TGTGCCAGCAGCCTACAGAATACGCAGTATTTT. Encoded protein: CASSLQNTQYF.

The chain couples TRBV14 to TRBJ2-5, with unresolved D. V dropped 3 bases and J dropped 5 bases, with 13 bases sitting between them. Per germline, CDR1 SGHDN and CDR2 FVKESK. The CDR3 has 14 residues. CDR3 coding DNA: TGTGCCAGCAGCCACTGGCGGCTTAAGGAGACCCAGTACTTC. As protein: CASSHWRLKETQYF.

There are a few counts of this clone. The chain is built from TRBV5-5 and TRBJ1-2; possible D gene TRBD1, 5 bases. CDR3 length: 15 residues. Germline assignment: CDR1 SGHKS and CDR2 YYEKEE (reference sequence). The ends were cut back, 2 bases at V and 4 bases at J, with 15 bases in the middle. The CDR3, as DNA: TGTGCCAGCAGCTTAACGGGACTGGGATCCTATGGCTACACCTTC. Translation gives CASSLTGLGSYGYTF.

This chain joins TRBV6-6 and TRBJ1-2, with TRBD1 as a possible D gene (5 bases). The CDR3 is 14 residues long. Trimming took 5 bases from V and 2 from J, leaving 12 bases between them. The germline CDR1 and CDR2 sequences are MNHNY and SVGAGI (reference sequence). CDR3 nucleotides: TGTGCCAGCAGTCCCCTAGGGGCCAACTATGGCTACACCTTC. Its protein product is CASSPLGANYGYTF.

This chain links TRBV9 with TRBJ1-1; perhaps TRBD1 as D (6 bases). V lost 0 bases and J 1 base, leaving 13 bases between the germline ends. CDR1 is SGDLS, CDR2 YYNGEE, per germline. The CDR3 contains 16 residues. CDR3 bases: TGTGCCAGCAGCGTAGGGCAGGGGTGGGAGAACACTGAAGCTTTCTTT. Its protein product is CASSVGQGWENTEAFF.